This TCR beta chain was observed in a study of cytomegalovirus exposure and HLA in healthy donors. Researchers ran the PCR with 60 Vbeta and 13 Jbeta primers. The table came from immunoSEQ multiplex PCR; TCRdb's copy has only in-frame clones and leaves some out. Here the sample spans some 270,000 clones, 80% being singletons. Regarding the study as a whole: In a later analysis, around 18,000 TCR beta sequences were associated with HLA alleles at 0.05 false discovery rate. HLA-A and HLA-B allele assignments for most subjects were reportedly predicted accurately using TCR beta sequences. Some V segments (TRBV6-2 and TRBV6-3 among them) were excluded as indistinguishable.

This clone was counted between two and nine times. What it binds is unknown. The junction had 3 bases not matched to a gene; V was cut back by 6 bases and J by 5 bases. The V gene's germline CDR1 is MDHEN and CDR2 SYDVKM. The CDR3 consists of 13 residues. The source material was PBMCs. The receptor was derived from a girl aged 2 to 9 in good health and CMV-seronegative. This sequence joins TRBV28 and TRBJ1-4, with 7 bases aligning to TRBD1. CDR3 nucleotide sequence: TGTGCCAGCAGCGGGACAGCAAATGAAAAACTGTTTTTT. It translates to CASSGTANEKLFF.